The clone carrying this TCR beta chain was observed a few times. What it binds is unknown. Primers included in the PCR were 60 Vbeta and 13 Jbeta primers. The table came from immunoSEQ multiplex PCR; TCRdb's copy has only in-frame clones and leaves some out. The profile shows over 130,000 clones, about 84% of them singletons. In germline, CDR1 is SGHTA, CDR2 FQGNSA. The CDR3 spans 15 residues. Trimming shortened V by 3 bases and J by 4 bases, and 13 bases separated the two germline ends. The data were obtained in a study of cytomegalovirus exposure and HLA in healthy donors. For the study at large: Early release data held 75 million to 100 million unique TCRs from HLA-typed donors.

Broader study findings: Segments of the TCR beta V type were, in most cases, productive about 87% or about 30% of the time in an earlier analysis. An ancestry cluster, one associated with Asian ancestry, reportedly showed fewer N-insertions than the approximately 650-donor mean in a later analysis.

The receptor's source is a woman aged 35 to 49 in good health and CMV-seropositive. The sequencing sample was made of PBMCs. The chain combines TRBV7-2 with TRBJ2-4; no definite D call. The CDR3 nucleotides are TGTGCCAGCAGCTTTTCGGTCTGGGCGAAAAACATTCAGTACTTC. Translated: CASSFSVWAKNIQYF.